These 8 T cell receptor beta chains originate from one sample sequenced in a study of metastatic and nonmetastatic thyroid tumors. TCRdb recomputed clones from the PCR reads via MiXCR. This repertoire shows approximately 74,000 clones, approximately 15% found once; its top ten account for about 6.5%. Each patient went into thyroid surgery without having received any treatment. Sequencing was carried out using blood. These receptors all stem from a male donor with papillary thyroid cancer or a benign thyroid nodule (not recorded which). Some clones in this sample may be carry-over from other donors' samples.

At least ten counts were recorded for this clone. A much larger clone differs by one base, so this may be a read error. The V and J genes are TRBV20-1 and TRBJ2-7, with no clear D. This CDR3 has 12 amino acids. V shed 8 bases and J shed 3 bases, with 14 bases lying between them. The germline gives CDR1 DFQATT, CDR2 SNEGSKA (reference sequence). Here the CDR3 DNA reads TGCAGTTGGGCTAGGGTCTACTACGAGCAGTACTTC. Translation gives CSWARVYYEQYF.

This clone was detected many times. This sequence joins TRBV28 and TRBJ1-6; no clear D. Trimming took 6 bases from V and 10 from J, leaving 22 bases between them. Germline V CDR1 and CDR2: MDHEN, SYDVKM. This CDR3 comprises 16 residues. The CDR3 is CASRVRTELNYSPLHF. CDR3 DNA sequence: TGTGCCAGCAGGGTTCGGACTGAATTAAACTACTCACCCCTCCACTTT. The full variable domain, in which reference TRBV28 and TRBJ1-6 provide the parts outside the CDR3, is DVKVTQSSRYLVKRTGEKVFLECVQDMDHENMFWYRQDPGLGLRLIYFSYDVKMKEKGDIPEGYSVSREKKERFSLILESASTNQTSMYLCASRVRTELNYSPLHFGNGTRLTVT.

This clone was seen at least ten times. The rearrangement links TRBV10-1 to TRBJ2-7; possibly TRBD2 for D (5 bases). Trimming took 0 bases from V and 7 from J, leaving 16 bases between them. The germline V gene encodes CDR1 WNHNN and CDR2 SYGVQD (reference sequence). The CDR3 is made up of 15 amino acids. Here the CDR3 DNA reads TGCGCCAGCAGTGAGTCGGATGCGGGTTCTCGTGAGCAGTACTTC. Its protein is CASSESDAGSREQYF.

Many counts were recorded for this clone. The chain couples TRBV5-1 to TRBJ2-1, with D possibly being TRBD2 (6 bases). This CDR3 region has 16 residues. Trimming took off 0 bases at V and 8 bases at J, with 18 bases between the two ends. Germline loops: CDR1 SGHRS, CDR2 YFSETQ. The CDR3 DNA sequence: TGCGCCAGCAGCTTGGCCGGGGCGGGACGAGGCGATGAGCAGTTCTTC. This translates into CASSLAGAGRGDEQFF. The entire variable domain, with the rest obtained from reference TRBV5-1 and TRBJ2-1, is as follows: KAGVTQTPRYLIKTRGQQVTLSCSPISGHRSVSWYQQTPGQGLQFLFEYFSETQRNKGNFPGRFSGRQFSNSRSEMNVSTLELGDSALYLCASSLAGAGRGDEQFFGPGTRLTVL.

This clone has a count of ten or more. This chain links TRBV27 with TRBJ1-6, with 10 bases matching TRBD1. Germline V gives CDR1 MNHEY, CDR2 SMNVEV (reference sequence). The trim removed 3 bases at V and 7 bases at J, leaving 6 bases unmatched. The CDR3 sequence is 16 residues long. The CDR3 loop reads CASSLAPGQGNSPLHF. CDR3 DNA sequence: TGTGCCAGCAGTTTGGCCCCGGGACAGGGGAATTCACCCCTCCACTTT.

This clone was observed many times. The chain carries TRBV19 and TRBJ2-1; 7 nucleotides match TRBD1. This CDR3 is built from 15 residues. Trimming cost V 8 bases and J 7 bases; bases outside gene matches: 14. Germline CDR1 LNHDA, CDR2 SQIVND (reference sequence). CDR3 loop: CASSFPGGRGNEQFF. The CDR3, as DNA: TGTGCCAGTTCTTTTCCAGGGGGAAGAGGGAATGAGCAGTTCTTC.

The chain is built from TRBV6-2 or TRBV6-3 and TRBJ2-5, with D perhaps matching TRBD1 (6 bases). V lost 6 bases and J 8 bases, leaving 19 bases between the germline ends. The CDR3 contains 14 residues. Germline-derived CDR1 and CDR2 are MNHEY and SVGEGT. CDR3 amino acids: CASRPGHGADTQYF. The CDR3 coding sequence is TGTGCCAGCAGACCGGGACATGGGGCAGATACCCAGTACTTC.

This clone has more than one count but fewer than ten. The rearrangement joins TRBV6-4 to TRBJ2-1; the match to TRBD2 covers 8 bases. The CDR3 covers 16 residues. Germline-derived CDR1 and CDR2 are MRHNA and SNTAGT. Trimming cost V 0 bases and J 6 bases; bases outside gene matches: 7. The CDR3 sequence is CASSDSSSGEVNEQFF. Here the CDR3 DNA reads TGTGCCAGCAGTGACTCGAGTAGCGGGGAAGTCAATGAGCAGTTCTTC.